The clone carrying this T cell receptor beta chain has at least ten counts. Its cognate antigen is unknown. This entry is derived from a study of CD8 T cells in ankylosing spondylitis. Germline values: CDR1 ENHRY, CDR2 SYGVKD. CDR3 size: 14 residues. J gave up 1 base and V 2 bases, and 0 bases lay outside the gene matches. The TCR beta libraries were generated through quantitative 5'-RACE incorporating molecular barcodes. TCRdb ran MiXCR on the 5' RACE reads and lists one entry per CDR3 protein. Here the sample spans 450,000 to 550,000 distinct CDR3 sequences, approximately 5.3% being singletons. Study-wide findings and caveats: Some of these motif variants have turned up before, in reports on reactive arthritis synovial fluid and blood. A CD8+ phenotype characterized the disease-linked clones, which were relatively rare in peripheral blood. Reportedly, matched ankylosing spondylitis synovial fluid was significantly enriched for disease-linked clones. A TCR beta motif of fewer than ten highly homologous variants seemed to mark ankylosing spondylitis blood.

Specimen: blood, either unsorted or a sorted T cell fraction (not recorded which). This TCR derives from a male donor with ankylosing spondylitis. The genes are TRBV10-3 and TRBJ2-5, with 8 positions matching TRBD1. The CDR3 nucleotides read TGTGCCATCAGTGAGGGGACAGGCCAAGAGACCCAGTACTTC. Its translation: CAISEGTGQETQYF.